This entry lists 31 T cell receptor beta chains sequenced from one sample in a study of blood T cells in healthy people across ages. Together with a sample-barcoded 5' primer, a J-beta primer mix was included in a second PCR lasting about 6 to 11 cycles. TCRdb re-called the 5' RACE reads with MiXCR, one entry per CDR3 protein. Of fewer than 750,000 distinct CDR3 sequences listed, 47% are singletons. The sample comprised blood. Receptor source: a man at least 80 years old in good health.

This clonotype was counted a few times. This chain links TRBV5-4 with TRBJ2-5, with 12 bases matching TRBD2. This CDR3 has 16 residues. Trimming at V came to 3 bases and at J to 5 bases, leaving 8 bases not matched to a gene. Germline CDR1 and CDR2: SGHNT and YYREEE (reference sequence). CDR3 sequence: CASSSPSGGAIETQYF. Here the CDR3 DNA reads TGTGCCAGCAGCTCTCCTAGCGGGGGGGCTATCGAGACCCAGTACTTC. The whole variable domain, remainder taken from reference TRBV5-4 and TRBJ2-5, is ETGVTQSPTHLIKTRGQQVTLRCSSQSGHNTVSWYQQALGQGPQFIFQYYREEENGRGNFPPRFSGLQFPNYSSELNVNALELDDSALYLCASSSPSGGAIETQYFGPGTRLLVL.

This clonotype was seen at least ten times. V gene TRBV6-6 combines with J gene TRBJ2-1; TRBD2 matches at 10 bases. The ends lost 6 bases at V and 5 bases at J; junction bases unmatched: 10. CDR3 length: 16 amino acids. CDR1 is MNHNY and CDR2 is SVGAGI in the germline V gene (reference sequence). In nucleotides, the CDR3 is TGTGCCAGCAGCCCACATGTGACTAGCGGGCACAATGAGCAGTTCTTC. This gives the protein CASSPHVTSGHNEQFF.

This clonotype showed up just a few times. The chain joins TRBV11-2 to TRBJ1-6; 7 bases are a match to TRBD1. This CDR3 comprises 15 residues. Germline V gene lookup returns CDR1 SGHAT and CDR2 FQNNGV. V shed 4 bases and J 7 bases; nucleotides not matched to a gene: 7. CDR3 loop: CASSSTGQENSPLHF. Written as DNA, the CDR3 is TGTGCCAGCAGCTCGACCGGACAGGAAAATTCACCCCTCCACTTT.

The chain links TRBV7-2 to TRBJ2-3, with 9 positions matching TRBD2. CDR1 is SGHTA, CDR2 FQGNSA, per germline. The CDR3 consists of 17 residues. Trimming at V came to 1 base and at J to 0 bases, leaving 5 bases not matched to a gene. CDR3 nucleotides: TGTGCCAGCAGCTTAGATAGCGGGGGACCGAGCACAGATACGCAGTATTTT. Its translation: CASSLDSGGPSTDTQYF.

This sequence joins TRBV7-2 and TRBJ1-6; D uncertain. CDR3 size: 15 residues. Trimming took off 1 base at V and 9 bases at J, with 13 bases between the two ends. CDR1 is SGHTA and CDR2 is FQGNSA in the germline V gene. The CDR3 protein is CASSLGVGRSSPLHF. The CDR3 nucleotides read TGTGCCAGCAGCTTAGGTGTAGGGAGGAGTTCACCCCTCCACTTT.

DNA of the CDR3: TGCGCCAGCAGCCAAGATTTTGACCCCGCCCACGAGCAGTACTTC. Protein product: CASSQDFDPAHEQYF. The V gene is TRBV4-3, the J gene TRBJ2-7, with unresolved D. Germline V gene lookup returns CDR1 LGHNA and CDR2 YSLEER. There are 15 residues in the CDR3. Trimming cost V 0 bases and J 5 bases, with 14 bases left between them.

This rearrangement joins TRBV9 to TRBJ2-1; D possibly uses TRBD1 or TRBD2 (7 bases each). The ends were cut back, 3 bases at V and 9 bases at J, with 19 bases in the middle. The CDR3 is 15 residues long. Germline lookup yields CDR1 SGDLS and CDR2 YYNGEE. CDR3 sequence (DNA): TGTGCCAGCAGCGAGACAGCGGGACCAGGGGGTGAGCAGTTCTTC. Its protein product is CASSETAGPGGEQFF.

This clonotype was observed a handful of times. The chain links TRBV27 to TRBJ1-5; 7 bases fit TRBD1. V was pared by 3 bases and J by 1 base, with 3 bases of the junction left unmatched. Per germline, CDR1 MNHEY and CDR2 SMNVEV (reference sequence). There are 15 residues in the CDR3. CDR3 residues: CASSFTGESNQPQHF. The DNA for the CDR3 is TGTGCCAGCAGTTTTACAGGGGAGAGCAATCAGCCCCAGCATTTT.

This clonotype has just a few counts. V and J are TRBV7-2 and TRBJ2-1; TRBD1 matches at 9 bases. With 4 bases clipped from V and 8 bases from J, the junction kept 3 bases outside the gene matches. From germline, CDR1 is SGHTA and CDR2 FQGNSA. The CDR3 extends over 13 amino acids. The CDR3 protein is CASSWTGVHEQFF. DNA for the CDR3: TGTGCCAGCAGCTGGACAGGGGTCCATGAGCAGTTCTTC.

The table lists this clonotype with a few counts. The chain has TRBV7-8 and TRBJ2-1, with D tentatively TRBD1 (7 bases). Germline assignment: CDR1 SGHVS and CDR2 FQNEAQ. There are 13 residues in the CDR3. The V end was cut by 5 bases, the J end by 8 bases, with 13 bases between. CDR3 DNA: TGTGCCAGCAGCCATCAGGGGGGCGATGAGCAGTTCTTC. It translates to CASSHQGGDEQFF.

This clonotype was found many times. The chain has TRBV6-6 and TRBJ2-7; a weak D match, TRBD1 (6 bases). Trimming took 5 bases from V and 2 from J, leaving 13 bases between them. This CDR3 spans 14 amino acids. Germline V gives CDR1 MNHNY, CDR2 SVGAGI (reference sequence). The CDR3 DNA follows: TGTGCCAGCAGTATAGACAGGTCAGCCTACGAGCAGTACTTC. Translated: CASSIDRSAYEQYF.

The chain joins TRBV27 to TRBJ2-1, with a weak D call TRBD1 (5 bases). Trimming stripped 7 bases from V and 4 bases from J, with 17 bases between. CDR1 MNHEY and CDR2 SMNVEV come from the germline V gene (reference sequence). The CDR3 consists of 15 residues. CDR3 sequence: CASKKAAGWYNEQFF. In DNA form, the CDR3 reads TGTGCCAGCAAAAAGGCGGCAGGGTGGTACAATGAGCAGTTCTTC.

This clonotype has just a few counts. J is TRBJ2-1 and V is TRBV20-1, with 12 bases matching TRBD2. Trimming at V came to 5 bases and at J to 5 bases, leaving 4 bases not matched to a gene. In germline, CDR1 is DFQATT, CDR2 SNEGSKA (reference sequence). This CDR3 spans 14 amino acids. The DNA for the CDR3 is TGCAGTGCTCCTTGGACTAGCGGGGACAATGAGCAGTTCTTC. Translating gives CSAPWTSGDNEQFF.

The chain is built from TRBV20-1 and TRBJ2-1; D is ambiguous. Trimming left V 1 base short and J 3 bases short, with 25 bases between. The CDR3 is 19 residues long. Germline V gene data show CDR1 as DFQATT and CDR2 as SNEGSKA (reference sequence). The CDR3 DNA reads TGCAGTGCTAGAGCCCCCCCTGGGCCTATAGTCAGTGGCTACAATGAGCAGTTCTTC. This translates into CSARAPPGPIVSGYNEQFF.

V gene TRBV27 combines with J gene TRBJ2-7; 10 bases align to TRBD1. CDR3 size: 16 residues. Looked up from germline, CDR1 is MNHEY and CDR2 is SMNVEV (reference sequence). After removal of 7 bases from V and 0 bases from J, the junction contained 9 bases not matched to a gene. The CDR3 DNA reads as TGTGCCAGCATTGCCGGGACAGGGGACTTCTCCTACGAGCAGTACTTC. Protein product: CASIAGTGDFSYEQYF.

The CDR3 region has the DNA TGTGCCAGCAGCCAAGATCTGGGTTACGAGCAGTACTTC. This encodes CASSQDLGYEQYF. The chain couples TRBV14 to TRBJ2-7; no definite D call. The V gene lost 0 bases and the J gene lost 4 bases, with 7 bases spanning the gap. The CDR3 runs to 13 residues. Germline CDR1 and CDR2: SGHDN and FVKESK.

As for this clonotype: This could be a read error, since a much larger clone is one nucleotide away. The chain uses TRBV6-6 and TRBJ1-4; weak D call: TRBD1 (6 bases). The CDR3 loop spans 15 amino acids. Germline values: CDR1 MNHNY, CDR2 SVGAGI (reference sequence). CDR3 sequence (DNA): TGTGCCAGCAGTCAGGGGAGAGCAACTAATAAAAAACTGTTTTTT. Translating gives CASSQGRATNKKLFF.

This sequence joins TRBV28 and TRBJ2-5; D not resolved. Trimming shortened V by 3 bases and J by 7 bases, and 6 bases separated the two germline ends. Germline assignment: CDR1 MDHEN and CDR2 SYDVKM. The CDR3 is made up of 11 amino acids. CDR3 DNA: TGTGCCAGCAGTTTTCTTGGGACCCAGTACTTC. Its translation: CASSFLGTQYF. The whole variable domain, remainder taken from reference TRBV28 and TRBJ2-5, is DVKVTQSSRYLVKRTGEKVFLECVQDMDHENMFWYRQDPGLGLRLIYFSYDVKMKEKGDIPEGYSVSREKKERFSLILESASTNQTSMYLCASSFLGTQYFGPGTRLLVL.

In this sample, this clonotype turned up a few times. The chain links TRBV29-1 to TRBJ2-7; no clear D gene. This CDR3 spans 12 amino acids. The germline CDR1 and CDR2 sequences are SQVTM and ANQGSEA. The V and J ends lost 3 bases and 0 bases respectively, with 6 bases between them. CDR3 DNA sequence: TGCAGCGTTGAGATTAGCTCCTACGAGCAGTACTTC. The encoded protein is CSVEISSYEQYF.

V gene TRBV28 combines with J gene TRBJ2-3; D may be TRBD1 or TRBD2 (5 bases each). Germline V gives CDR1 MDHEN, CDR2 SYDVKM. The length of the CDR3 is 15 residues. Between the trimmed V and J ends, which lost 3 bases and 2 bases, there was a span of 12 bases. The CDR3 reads CASSFAGTPTDTQYF. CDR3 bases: TGTGCCAGCAGTTTCGCCGGGACCCCCACAGATACGCAGTATTTT.

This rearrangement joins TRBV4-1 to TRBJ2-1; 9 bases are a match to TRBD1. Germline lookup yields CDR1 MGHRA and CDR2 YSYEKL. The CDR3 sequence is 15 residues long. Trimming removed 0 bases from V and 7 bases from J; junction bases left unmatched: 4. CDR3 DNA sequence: TGCGCCAGCAGCCAAGACGGGACAGGGTGGAATGAGCAGTTCTTC. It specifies CASSQDGTGWNEQFF.

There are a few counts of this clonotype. CDR3 sequence (DNA): TGTGCCAGCAGCCCTTTTCGACAGGCCTTATACAATGAGCAGTTCTTC. Translating gives CASSPFRQALYNEQFF. The chain carries TRBV7-2 and TRBJ2-1; TRBD1 might be the D (6 bases). This CDR3 is 16 amino acids long. Trimming took off 5 bases at V and 4 bases at J, with 18 bases between the two ends. CDR1 and CDR2 (germline): SGHTA, FQGNSA.

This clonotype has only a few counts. The CDR3 loop reads CASSQGTVETQYF. The CDR3 coding sequence is TGTGCCAGCAGCCAAGGGACTGTAGAGACCCAGTACTTC. The V gene is TRBV3-1, the J gene TRBJ2-7; tentative D call: TRBD2 (5 bases). TRBJ2-5 matches the DNA end more closely, so the J call is doubtful. The CDR3 totals 13 residues. Germline V gene sequence: CDR1 LGHDT, CDR2 YNNKEL (reference sequence).

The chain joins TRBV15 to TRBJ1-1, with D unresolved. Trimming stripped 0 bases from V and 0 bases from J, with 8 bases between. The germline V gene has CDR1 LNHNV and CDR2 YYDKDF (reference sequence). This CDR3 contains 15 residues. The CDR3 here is CATSRDRVLNTEAFF. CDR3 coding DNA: TGTGCCACCAGCAGAGATAGAGTTCTGAACACTGAAGCTTTCTTT.

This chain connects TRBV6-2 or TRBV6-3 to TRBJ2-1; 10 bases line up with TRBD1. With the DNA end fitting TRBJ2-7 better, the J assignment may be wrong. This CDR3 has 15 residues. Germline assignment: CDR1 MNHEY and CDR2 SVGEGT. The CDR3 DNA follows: TGTGCCAGCAGGGCCGGGACAGGGGCAAACAATGAGCAGTACTTC. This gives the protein CASRAGTGANNEQYF.

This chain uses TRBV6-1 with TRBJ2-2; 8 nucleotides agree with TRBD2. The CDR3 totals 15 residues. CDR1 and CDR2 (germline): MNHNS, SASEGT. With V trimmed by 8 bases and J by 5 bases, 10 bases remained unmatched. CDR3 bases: TGTGCCAGCGGTCGAGCGGGAGTTTCTACCGGGGAGCTGTTTTTT. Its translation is CASGRAGVSTGELFF.

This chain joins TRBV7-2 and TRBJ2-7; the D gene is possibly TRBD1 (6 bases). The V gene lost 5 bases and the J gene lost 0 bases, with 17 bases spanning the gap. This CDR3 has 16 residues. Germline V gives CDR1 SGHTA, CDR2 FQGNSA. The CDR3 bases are TGTGCCAGCAGCCCCCTTTTGGGGGCGTTCTCCTACGAGCAGTACTTC. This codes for CASSPLLGAFSYEQYF.

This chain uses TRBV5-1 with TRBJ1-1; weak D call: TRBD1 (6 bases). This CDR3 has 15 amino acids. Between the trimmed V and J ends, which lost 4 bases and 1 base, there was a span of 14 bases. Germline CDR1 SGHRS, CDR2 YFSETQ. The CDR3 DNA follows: TGCGCCAGCAGCCCGCGGGGGGCAACGAACACTGAAGCTTTCTTT. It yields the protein CASSPRGATNTEAFF.

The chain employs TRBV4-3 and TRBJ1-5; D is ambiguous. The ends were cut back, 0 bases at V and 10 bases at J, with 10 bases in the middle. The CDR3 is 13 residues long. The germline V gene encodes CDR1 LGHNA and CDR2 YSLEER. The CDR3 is CASSQDLRGPQHF. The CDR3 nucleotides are TGCGCCAGCAGCCAAGATCTGAGAGGACCCCAGCATTTT.

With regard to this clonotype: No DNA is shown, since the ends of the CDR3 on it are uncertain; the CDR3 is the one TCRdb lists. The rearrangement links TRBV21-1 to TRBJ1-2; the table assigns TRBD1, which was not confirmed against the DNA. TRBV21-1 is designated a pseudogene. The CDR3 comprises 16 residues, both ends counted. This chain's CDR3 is CASSKVGQGTNYGYTF.

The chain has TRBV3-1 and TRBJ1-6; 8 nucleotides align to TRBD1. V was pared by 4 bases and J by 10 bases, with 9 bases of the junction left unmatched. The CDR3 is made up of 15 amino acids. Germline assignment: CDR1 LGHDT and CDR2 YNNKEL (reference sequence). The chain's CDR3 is CASSPSRQGASPLHF. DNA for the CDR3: TGTGCCAGCAGCCCGTCTCGTCAGGGGGCCTCACCCCTCCACTTT.